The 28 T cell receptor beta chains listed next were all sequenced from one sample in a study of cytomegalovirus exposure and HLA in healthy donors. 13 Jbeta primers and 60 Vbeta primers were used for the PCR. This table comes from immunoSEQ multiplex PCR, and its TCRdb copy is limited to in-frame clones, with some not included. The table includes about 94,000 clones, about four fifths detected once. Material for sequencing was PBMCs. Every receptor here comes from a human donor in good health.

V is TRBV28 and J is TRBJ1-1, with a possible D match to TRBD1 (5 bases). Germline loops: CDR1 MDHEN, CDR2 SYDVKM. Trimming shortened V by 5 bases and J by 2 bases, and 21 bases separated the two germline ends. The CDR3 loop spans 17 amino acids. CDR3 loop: CASSPYPPSGTNTEAFF. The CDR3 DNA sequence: TGTGCCAGCAGTCCGTACCCTCCATCCGGGACTAACACTGAAGCTTTCTTT. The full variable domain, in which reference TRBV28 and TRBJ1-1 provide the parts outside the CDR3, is DVKVTQSSRYLVKRTGEKVFLECVQDMDHENMFWYRQDPGLGLRLIYFSYDVKMKEKGDIPEGYSVSREKKERFSLILESASTNQTSMYLCASSPYPPSGTNTEAFFGQGTRLTVV.

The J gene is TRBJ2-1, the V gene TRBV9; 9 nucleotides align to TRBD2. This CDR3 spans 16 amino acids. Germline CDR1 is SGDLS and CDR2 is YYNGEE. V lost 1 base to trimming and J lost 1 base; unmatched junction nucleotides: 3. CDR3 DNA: TGTGCCAGCAGCGTACTAGCGGGGACGTCCTACAATGAGCAGTTCTTC. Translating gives CASSVLAGTSYNEQFF.

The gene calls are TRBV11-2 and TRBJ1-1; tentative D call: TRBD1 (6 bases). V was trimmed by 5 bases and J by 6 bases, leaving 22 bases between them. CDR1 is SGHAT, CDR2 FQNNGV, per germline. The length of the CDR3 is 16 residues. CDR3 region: CASSAFPGHGLAEAFF. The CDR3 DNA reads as TGTGCCAGCAGCGCCTTTCCGGGACATGGTTTGGCTGAAGCTTTCTTT.

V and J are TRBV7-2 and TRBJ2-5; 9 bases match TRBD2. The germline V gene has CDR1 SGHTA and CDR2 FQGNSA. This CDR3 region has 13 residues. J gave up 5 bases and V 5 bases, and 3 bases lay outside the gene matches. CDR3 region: CASSRGGAETQYF. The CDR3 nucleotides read TGTGCCAGCAGCCGCGGGGGGGCGGAGACCCAGTACTTC.

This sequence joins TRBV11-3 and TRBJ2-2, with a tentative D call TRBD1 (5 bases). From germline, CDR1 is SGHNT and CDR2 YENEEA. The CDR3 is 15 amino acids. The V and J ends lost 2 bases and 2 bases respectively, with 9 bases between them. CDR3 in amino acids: CASSLRGGNTGELFF. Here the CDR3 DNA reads TGTGCCAGCAGCTTAAGGGGTGGTAACACCGGGGAGCTGTTTTTT.

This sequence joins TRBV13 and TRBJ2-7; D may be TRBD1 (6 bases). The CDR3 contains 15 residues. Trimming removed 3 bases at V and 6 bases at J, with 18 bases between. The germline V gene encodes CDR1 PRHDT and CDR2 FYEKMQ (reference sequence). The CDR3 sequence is CASSLTGGLGSEQYF. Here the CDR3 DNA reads TGTGCCAGCAGCTTGACAGGTGGATTAGGGTCCGAGCAGTACTTC.

CDR3 in amino acids: CASSPNGQETQYF. CDR3 sequence (DNA): TGCGCCAGCAGCCCTAACGGCCAAGAGACCCAGTACTTC. The V gene is TRBV5-1, the J gene TRBJ2-5; D remains ambiguous. V dropped 4 bases and J dropped 1 base, with 8 bases sitting between them. Germline CDR1 SGHRS, CDR2 YFSETQ. The CDR3 covers 13 residues.

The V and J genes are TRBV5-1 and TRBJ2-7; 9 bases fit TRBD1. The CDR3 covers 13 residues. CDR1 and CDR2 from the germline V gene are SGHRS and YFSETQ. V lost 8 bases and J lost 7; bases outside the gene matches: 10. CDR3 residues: CASTGTGLHEQYF. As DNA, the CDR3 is TGCGCCAGTACCGGGACAGGGCTTCATGAGCAGTACTTC.

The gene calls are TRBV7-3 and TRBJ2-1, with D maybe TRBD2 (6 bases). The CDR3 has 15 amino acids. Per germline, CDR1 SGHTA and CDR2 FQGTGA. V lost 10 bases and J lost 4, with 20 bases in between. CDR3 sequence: CATSQDSGSYNEQFF. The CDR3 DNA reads TGTGCCACCTCCCAAGACAGCGGGTCATACAATGAGCAGTTCTTC.

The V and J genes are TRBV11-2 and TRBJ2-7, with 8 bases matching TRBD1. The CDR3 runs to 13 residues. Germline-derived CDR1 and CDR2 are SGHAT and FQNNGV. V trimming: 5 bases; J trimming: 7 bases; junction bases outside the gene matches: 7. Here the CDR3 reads CASSPQGAGEQYF. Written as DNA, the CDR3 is TGTGCCAGCAGCCCCCAGGGGGCTGGGGAGCAGTACTTC.

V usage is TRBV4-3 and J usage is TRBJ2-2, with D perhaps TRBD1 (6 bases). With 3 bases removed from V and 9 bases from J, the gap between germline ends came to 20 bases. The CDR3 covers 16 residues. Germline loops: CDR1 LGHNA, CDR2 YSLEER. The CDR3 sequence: CASSQALAGAGRELFF. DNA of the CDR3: TGCGCCAGCAGCCAGGCATTAGCAGGGGCGGGCCGGGAGCTGTTTTTT.

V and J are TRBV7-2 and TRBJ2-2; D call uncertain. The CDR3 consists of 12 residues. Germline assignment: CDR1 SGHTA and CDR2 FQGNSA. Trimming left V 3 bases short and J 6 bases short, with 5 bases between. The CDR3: CASSFLSGELFF. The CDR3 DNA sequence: TGTGCCAGCAGCTTCCTCTCCGGGGAGCTGTTTTTT.

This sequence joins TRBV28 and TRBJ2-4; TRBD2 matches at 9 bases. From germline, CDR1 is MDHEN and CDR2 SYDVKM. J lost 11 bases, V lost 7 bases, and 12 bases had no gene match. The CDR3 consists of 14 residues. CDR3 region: CASTDSGRNRVQYF. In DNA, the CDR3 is TGTGCCAGCACCGACAGCGGGAGGAACCGGGTTCAGTACTTC.

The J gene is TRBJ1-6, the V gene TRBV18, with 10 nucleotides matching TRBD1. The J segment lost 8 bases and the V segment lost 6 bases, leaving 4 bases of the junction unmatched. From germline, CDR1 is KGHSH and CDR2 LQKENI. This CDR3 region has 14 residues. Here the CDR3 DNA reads TGTGCCAGCTCTCTTGGACAGGGGGATTCACCCCTCCACTTT. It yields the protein CASSLGQGDSPLHF.

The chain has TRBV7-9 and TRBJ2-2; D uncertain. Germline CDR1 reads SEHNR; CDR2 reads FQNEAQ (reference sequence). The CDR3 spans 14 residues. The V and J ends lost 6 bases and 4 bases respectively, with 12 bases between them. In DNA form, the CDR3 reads TGTGCCAGCAGTTCCATCCCGGGCACCGGGGAGCTGTTTTTT. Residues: CASSSIPGTGELFF.

CDR3: CASSQGLESYGYTF. The CDR3 DNA is TGTGCCAGCAGCCAAGGTTTAGAGAGCTATGGCTACACCTTC. The V and J genes are TRBV14 and TRBJ1-2; D gene unclear. Germline V gives CDR1 SGHDN, CDR2 FVKESK. The length of the CDR3 is 14 residues. The ends were cut back, 1 base at V and 4 bases at J, with 10 bases in the middle.

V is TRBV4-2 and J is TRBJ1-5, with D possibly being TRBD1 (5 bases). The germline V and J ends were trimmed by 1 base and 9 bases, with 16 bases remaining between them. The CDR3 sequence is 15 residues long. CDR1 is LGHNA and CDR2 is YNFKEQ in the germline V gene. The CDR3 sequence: CASSQGGRVRSPQHF. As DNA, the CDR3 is TGTGCCAGCAGCCAAGGGGGCAGGGTAAGGTCGCCCCAGCATTTT.

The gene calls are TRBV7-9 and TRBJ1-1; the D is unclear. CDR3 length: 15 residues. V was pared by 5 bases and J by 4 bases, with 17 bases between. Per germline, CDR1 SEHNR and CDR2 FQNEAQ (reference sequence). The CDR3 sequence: CASSPNRGGSTEAFF. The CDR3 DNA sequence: TGTGCCAGCAGCCCAAACCGAGGTGGGAGCACTGAAGCTTTCTTT.

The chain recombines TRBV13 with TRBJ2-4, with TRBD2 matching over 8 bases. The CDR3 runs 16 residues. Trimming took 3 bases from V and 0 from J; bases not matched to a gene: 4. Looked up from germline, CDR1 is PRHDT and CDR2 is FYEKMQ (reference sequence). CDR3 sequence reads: CASSLVAGIAKNIQYF. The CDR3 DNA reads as TGTGCCAGCAGCTTGGTAGCGGGAATAGCCAAAAACATTCAGTACTTC.

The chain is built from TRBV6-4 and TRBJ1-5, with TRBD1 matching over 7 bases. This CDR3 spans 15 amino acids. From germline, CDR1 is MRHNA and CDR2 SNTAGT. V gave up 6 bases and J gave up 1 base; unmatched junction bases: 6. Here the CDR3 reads CASRNDRESNQPQHF. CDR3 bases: TGTGCCAGCAGGAACGACAGGGAAAGCAATCAGCCCCAGCATTTT.

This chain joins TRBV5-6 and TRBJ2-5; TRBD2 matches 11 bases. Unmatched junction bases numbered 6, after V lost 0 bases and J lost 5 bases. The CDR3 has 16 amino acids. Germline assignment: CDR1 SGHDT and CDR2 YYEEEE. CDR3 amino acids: CASSLDTSGSDETQYF. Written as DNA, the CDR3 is TGTGCCAGCAGCTTGGATACTAGCGGGAGCGATGAGACCCAGTACTTC.

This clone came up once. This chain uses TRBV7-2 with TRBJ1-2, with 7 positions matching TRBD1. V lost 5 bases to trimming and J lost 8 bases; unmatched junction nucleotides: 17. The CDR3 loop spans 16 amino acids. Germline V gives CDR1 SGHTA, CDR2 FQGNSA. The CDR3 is CASSDPRGSRGLGYTF. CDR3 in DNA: TGTGCCAGCAGCGACCCGAGGGGCTCCAGGGGGTTAGGCTACACCTTC.

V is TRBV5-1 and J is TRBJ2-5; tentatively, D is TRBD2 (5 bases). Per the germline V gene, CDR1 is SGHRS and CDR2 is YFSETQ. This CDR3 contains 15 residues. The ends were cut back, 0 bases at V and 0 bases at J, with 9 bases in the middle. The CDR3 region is CASSLGRGNQETQYF. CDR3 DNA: TGCGCCAGCAGCTTGGGTCGGGGAAACCAAGAGACCCAGTACTTC. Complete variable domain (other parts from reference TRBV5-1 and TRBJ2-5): KAGVTQTPRYLIKTRGQQVTLSCSPISGHRSVSWYQQTPGQGLQFLFEYFSETQRNKGNFPGRFSGRQFSNSRSEMNVSTLELGDSALYLCASSLGRGNQETQYFGPGTRLLVL.

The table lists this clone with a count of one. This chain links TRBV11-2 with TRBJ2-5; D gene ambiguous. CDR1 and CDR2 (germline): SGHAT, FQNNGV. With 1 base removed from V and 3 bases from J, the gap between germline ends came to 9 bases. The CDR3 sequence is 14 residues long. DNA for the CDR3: TGTGCCAGCAGCTTAGCTGTGTTAAAAGAGACCCAGTACTTC. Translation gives CASSLAVLKETQYF.

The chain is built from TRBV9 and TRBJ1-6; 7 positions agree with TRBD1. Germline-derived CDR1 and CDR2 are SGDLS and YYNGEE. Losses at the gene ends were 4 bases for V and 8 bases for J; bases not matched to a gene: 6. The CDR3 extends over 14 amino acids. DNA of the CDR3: TGTGCCAGCAGCCCTCGACAGGGTGATTCACCCCTCCACTTT. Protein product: CASSPRQGDSPLHF.

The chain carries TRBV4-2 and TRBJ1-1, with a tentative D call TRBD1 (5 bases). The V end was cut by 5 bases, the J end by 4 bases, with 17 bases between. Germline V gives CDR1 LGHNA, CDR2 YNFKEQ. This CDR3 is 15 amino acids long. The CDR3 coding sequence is TGTGCCAGCAGCTATGGCAGGGATAGCGGCACTGAAGCTTTCTTT. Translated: CASSYGRDSGTEAFF.

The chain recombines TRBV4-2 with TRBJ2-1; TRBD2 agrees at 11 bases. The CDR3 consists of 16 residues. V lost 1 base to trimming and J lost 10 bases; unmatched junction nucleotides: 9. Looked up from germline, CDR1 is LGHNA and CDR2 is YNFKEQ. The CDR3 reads CASSQVTLAGAGEQFF. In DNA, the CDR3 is TGTGCCAGCAGCCAAGTTACACTAGCGGGAGCGGGAGAGCAGTTCTTC.

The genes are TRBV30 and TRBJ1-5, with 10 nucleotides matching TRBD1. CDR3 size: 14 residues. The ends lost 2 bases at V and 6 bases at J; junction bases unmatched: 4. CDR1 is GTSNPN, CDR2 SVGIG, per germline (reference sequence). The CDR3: CAWSHGTGAQPQHF. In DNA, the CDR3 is TGTGCCTGGAGTCATGGGACAGGGGCTCAGCCCCAGCATTTT.